What follows are 11 T cell receptor beta chains derived from one specimen sequenced in a study of sequential checkpoint blockade in melanoma. Treatment described: randomized to nivolumab then ipilimumab (arm A) or the reverse (arm B). Assay: immunoSEQ multiplex PCR; the TCRdb copy retains only in-frame clones and omits some. The table includes under 14,000 clones, roughly 51% detected once. Here the sequenced sample was CD8+ T cells sorted from blood (inferred from file names), taken from a patient given nivolumab and ipilimumab in sequence. The source is a human donor with melanoma.

This clone was picked up a small number of times. V is TRBV30 and J is TRBJ2-7, with a weak D call TRBD1 (6 bases). CDR1 GTSNPN and CDR2 SVGIG come from the germline V gene (reference sequence). V was pared by 0 bases and J by 4 bases, with 7 bases between. The CDR3 is 12 residues long. DNA of the CDR3: TGTGCCTGGAGTGTACAGGGTTACGAGCAGTACTTC. As protein: CAWSVQGYEQYF.

By frequency in the sample, this clone is medium-sized (0.01 to 0.1%). This chain uses TRBV28 with TRBJ1-1; D unresolved. The CDR3 is 14 amino acids. Germline CDR1 is MDHEN and CDR2 is SYDVKM. V was clipped by 6 bases and J by 4 bases, with 15 bases between them. Written as DNA, the CDR3 is TGTGCCAGCAGCCCGGTGGGTGGCGGCACTGAAGCTTTCTTT. It specifies CASSPVGGGTEAFF.

CDR3 sequence reads: CASSPEGGRYEQYF. The CDR3 nucleotides are TGTGCCAGCAGTCCAGAAGGAGGGAGGTACGAGCAGTACTTC. This chain connects TRBV28 to TRBJ2-7; tentative D call: TRBD2 (6 bases). In germline, CDR1 is MDHEN, CDR2 SYDVKM. Trimming removed 5 bases at V and 4 bases at J, with 15 bases between. The CDR3 totals 14 residues.

As DNA, the CDR3 is TGTGCCAGCAGCTCGACAGGAGTAAACACTGAAGCTTTCTTT. It encodes CASSSTGVNTEAFF. V is TRBV7-9 and J is TRBJ1-1; tentatively, D is TRBD1 (6 bases). Looked up from germline, CDR1 is SEHNR and CDR2 is FQNEAQ (reference sequence). V was pared by 4 bases and J by 2 bases, with 11 bases between. CDR3 length: 14 residues.

V gene TRBV6-5 combines with J gene TRBJ1-1; D perhaps matches TRBD1 (5 bases). Trimming shortened V by 3 bases and J by 1 base, and 9 bases separated the two germline ends. This CDR3 is 14 amino acids long. Per the germline V gene, CDR1 is MNHEY and CDR2 is SVGAGI. The CDR3 DNA sequence: TGTGCCAGCAGTTATACGGACAAGAACACTGAAGCTTTCTTT. As protein: CASSYTDKNTEAFF.

This clone was seen a few times. The rearrangement joins TRBV27 to TRBJ2-7, with 8 bases lining up with TRBD1. The CDR3 consists of 14 residues. The germline V gene has CDR1 MNHEY and CDR2 SMNVEV (reference sequence). V was pared by 3 bases and J by 6 bases, with 7 bases of the junction left unmatched. The CDR3 DNA is TGTGCCAGCAGTTTCGTGGCAGGGGGCGGCGAGCAGTACTTC. Translated, it gives CASSFVAGGGEQYF.

The V gene is TRBV28, the J gene TRBJ1-1; tentative D call: TRBD1 (5 bases). CDR1 is MDHEN and CDR2 is SYDVKM in the germline V gene. The length of the CDR3 is 14 residues. V gave up 5 bases and J gave up 4 bases, with 14 bases separating them. The CDR3 DNA follows: TGTGCCAGCAGTCCGAGTAGTGGGGCCACTGAAGCTTTCTTT. Translation gives CASSPSSGATEAFF.

As for this clone: This likely came from a read error, as a far larger clone is one base away. Other nucleotide sequences in the sample specify the same CDR3. The CDR3 coding sequence is TGTGCCAGCAGTTCCCCGGCAGGGCCGTACGAGCAGTATTTC. Translating gives CASSSPAGPYEQYF. The chain is built from TRBV28 and TRBJ2-7; D is perhaps TRBD1 (5 bases). CDR3 length: 14 amino acids. Per the germline V gene, CDR1 is MDHEN and CDR2 is SYDVKM. Based on the CDR3 plus reference TRBV28 and TRBJ2-7, the full variable domain is DVKVTQSSRYLVKRTGEKVFLECVQDMDHENMFWYRQDPGLGLRLIYFSYDVKMKEKGDIPEGYSVSREKKERFSLILESASTNQTSMYLCASSSPAGPYEQYFGPGTRLTVT.

This clone turned up a few times. The V and J genes are TRBV9 and TRBJ2-5; 11 nucleotides match TRBD1. Near its end, the DNA agrees better with TRBJ2-7, so the J call may be wrong. Germline V gene lookup returns CDR1 SGDLS and CDR2 YYNGEE. This CDR3 contains 14 residues. As DNA, the CDR3 is TGTGCCAGCAGCCCCGGACAGGGGGCCATCGAGCAGTACTTC. Amino acids: CASSPGQGAIEQYF.

V is TRBV30 and J is TRBJ1-3, with D perhaps TRBD1 (6 bases). Germline lookup yields CDR1 GTSNPN and CDR2 SVGIG (reference sequence). The CDR3 sequence is 17 residues long. V lost 4 bases and J 4 bases, leaving 23 bases between the germline ends. CDR3: CAWIGRGLSWRGNTIYF. The CDR3 nucleotides read TGTGCCTGGATCGGCAGGGGATTATCCTGGCGGGGAAACACCATATATTTT.

The genes are TRBV30 and TRBJ2-5, with D possibly matching TRBD1 (6 bases). Trimming removed 1 base from V and 1 base from J, with 16 bases in between. The CDR3 sequence is 16 residues long. Germline CDR1 and CDR2: GTSNPN and SVGIG (reference sequence). In nucleotides, the CDR3 is TGTGCCTGGAGTGATTTAGAGACAGGACTCCAAGAGACCCAGTACTTC. Protein product: CAWSDLETGLQETQYF.